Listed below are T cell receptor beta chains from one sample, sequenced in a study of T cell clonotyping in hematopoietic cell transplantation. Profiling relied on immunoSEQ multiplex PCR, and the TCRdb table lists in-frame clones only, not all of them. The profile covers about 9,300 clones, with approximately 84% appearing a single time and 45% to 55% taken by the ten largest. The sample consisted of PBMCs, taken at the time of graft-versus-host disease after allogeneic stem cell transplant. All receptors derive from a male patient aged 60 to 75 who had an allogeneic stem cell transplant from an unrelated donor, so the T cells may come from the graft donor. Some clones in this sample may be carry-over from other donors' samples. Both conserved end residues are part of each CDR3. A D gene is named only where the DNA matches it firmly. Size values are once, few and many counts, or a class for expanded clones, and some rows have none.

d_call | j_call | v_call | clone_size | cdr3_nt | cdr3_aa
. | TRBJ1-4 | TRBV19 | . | TGTGCCAGTAGTCATCAGGACAGAACTAATGAAAAACTGTTTTTT | CASSHQDRTNEKLFF
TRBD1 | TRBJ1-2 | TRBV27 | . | TGTGCCAGCAGTTATCGGACAGGGGGCGGCTACACCTTC | CASSYRTGGGYTF
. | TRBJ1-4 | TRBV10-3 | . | TGTGCCATCAGTGAAGTCCTTAATGAAAAACTGTTTTTT | CAISEVLNEKLFF
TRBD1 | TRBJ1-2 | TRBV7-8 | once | TGTGCCAGCAGCTCCCTAAGGACAGGCTATGGCTACACCTTC | CASSSLRTGYGYTF
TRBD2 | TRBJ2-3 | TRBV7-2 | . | TGTGCCAGCAGCTTCGGGAGCGGGGGGGCAGATACGCAGTATTTT | CASSFGSGGADTQYF
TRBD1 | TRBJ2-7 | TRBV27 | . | TGTGCCAGCAGTTTTATCCCCCCTCGGACAGGGCGGTACGAGCAGTACTTC | CASSFIPPRTGRYEQYF
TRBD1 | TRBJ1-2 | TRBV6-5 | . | TGTGCCAGCAGTTCAGGGGGCTTCCCCTATGGCTACACCTTC | CASSSGGFPYGYTF
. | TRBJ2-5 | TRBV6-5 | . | TGTGCCAGCAGTTACGGGGTGGCGGGAGAGACCCAGTACTTC | CASSYGVAGETQYF
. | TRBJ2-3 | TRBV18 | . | TGTGCCAGCTCAACAAGCACAGATACGCAGTATTTT | CASSTSTDTQYF
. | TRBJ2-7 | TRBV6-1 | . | TGTGCCAGCAGGCATACAGGGCCCCCAAACGAGCAGTACTTC | CASRHTGPPNEQYF
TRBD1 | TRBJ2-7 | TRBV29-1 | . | TGCAGCGTTCCGGGACAGGGGAACGGCGAGCAGTACTTC | CSVPGQGNGEQYF